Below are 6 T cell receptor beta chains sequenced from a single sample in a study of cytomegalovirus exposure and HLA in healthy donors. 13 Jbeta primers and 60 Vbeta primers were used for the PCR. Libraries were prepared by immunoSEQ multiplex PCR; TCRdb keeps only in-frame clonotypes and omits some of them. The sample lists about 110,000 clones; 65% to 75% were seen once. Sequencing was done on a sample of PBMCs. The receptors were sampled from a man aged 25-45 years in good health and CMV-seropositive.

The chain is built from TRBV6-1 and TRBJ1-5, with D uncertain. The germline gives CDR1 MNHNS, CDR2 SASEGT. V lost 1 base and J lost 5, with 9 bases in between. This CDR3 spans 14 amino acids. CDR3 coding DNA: TGTGCCAGCAGTGAAGATTTCCGGGATCAGCCCCAGCATTTT. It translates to CASSEDFRDQPQHF.

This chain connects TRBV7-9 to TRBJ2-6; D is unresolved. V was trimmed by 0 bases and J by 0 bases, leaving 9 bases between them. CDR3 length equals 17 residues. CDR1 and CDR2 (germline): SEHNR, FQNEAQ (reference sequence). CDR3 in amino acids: CASSLARSYSGANVLTF. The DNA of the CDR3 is TGTGCCAGCAGCTTAGCGCGAAGTTACTCTGGGGCCAACGTCCTGACTTTC.

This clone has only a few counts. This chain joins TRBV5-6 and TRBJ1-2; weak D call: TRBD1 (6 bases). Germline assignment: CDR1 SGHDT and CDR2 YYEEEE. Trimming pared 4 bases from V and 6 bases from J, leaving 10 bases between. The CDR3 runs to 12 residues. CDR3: CASSPQGNGYTF. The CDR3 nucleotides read TGTGCCAGCAGCCCCCAGGGGAATGGCTACACCTTC.

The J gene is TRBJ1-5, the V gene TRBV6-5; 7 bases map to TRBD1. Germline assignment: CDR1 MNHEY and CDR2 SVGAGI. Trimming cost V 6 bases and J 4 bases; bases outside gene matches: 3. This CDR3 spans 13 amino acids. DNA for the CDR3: TGTGCCAGCAGCCTGGACAGGAATCAGCCCCAGCATTTT. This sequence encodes CASSLDRNQPQHF.

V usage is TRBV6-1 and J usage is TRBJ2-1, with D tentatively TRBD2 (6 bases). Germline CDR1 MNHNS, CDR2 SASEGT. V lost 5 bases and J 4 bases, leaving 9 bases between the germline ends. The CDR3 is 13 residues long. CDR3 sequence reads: CASSTTRYNEQFF. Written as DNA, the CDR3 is TGTGCCAGCAGTACGACTAGATACAATGAGCAGTTCTTC.

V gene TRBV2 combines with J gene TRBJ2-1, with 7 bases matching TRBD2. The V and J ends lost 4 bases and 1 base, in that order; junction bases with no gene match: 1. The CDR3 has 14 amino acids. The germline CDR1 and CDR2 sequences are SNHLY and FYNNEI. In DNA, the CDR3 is TGTGCCAGCAGTGGCGGGGGATCCTACAATGAGCAGTTCTTC. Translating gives CASSGGGSYNEQFF.